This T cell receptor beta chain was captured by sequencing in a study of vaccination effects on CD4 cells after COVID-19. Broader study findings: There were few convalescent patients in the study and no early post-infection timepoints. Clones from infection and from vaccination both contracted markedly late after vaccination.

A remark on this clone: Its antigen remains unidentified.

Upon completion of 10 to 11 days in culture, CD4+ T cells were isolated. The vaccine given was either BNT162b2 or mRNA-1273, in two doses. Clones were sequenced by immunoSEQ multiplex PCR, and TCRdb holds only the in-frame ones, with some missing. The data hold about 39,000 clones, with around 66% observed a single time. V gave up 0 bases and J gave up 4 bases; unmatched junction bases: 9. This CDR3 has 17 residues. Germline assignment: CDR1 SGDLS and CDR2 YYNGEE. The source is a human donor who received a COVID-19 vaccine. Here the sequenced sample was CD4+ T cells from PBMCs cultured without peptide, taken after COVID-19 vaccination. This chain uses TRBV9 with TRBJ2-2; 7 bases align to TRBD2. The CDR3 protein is CASSVGLLGGSTGELFF. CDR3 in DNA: TGTGCCAGCAGCGTAGGTCTACTGGGCGGGAGCACCGGGGAGCTGTTTTTT.